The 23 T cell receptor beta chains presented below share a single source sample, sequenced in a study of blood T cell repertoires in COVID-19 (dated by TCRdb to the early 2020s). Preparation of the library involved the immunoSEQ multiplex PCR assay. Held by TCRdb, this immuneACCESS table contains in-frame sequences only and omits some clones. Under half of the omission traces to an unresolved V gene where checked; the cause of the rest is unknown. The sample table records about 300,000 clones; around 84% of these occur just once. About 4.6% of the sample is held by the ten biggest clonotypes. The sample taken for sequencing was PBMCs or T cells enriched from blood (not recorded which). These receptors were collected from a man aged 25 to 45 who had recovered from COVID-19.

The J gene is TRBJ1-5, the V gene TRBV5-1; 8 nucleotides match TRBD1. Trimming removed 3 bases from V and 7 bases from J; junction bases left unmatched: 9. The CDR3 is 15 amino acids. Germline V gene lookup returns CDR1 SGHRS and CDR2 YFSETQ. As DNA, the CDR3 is TGCGCCAGCAGCTCACAGGGGGGAAACGGACAGCCCCAGCATTTT. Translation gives CASSSQGGNGQPQHF.

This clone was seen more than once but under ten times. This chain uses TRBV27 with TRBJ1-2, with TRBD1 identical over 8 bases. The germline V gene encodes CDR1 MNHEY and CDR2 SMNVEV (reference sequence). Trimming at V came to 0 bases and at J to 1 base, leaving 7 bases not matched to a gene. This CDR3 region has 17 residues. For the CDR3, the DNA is TGTGCCAGCAGTTTATCTGGGACAGGAGCTCTTAACTATGGCTACACCTTC. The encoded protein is CASSLSGTGALNYGYTF.

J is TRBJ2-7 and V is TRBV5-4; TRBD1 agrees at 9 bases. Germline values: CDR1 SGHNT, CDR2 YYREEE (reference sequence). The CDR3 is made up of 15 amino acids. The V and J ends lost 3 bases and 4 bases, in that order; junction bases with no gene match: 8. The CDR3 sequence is CASSSNRGHGYEQYF. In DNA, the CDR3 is TGTGCCAGCAGCTCGAACAGGGGGCATGGTTACGAGCAGTACTTC.

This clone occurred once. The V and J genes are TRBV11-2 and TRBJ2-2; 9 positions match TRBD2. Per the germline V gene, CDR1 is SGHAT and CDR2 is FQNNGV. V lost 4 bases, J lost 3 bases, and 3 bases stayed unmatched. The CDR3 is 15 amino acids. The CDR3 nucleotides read TGTGCCAGCAGCTACGTAGCGGGGGACACCGGGGAGCTGTTTTTT. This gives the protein CASSYVAGDTGELFF. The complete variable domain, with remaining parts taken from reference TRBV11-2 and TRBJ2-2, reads EAGVAQSPRYKIIEKRQSVAFWCNPISGHATLYWYQQILGQGPKLLIQFQNNGVVDDSQLPKDRFSAERLKGVDSTLKIQPAKLEDSAVYLCASSYVAGDTGELFFGEGSRLTVL.

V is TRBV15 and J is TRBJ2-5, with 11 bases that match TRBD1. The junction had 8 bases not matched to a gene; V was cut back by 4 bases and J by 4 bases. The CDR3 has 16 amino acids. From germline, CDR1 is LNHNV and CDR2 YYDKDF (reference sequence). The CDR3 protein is CATSTSGTGGIETQYF. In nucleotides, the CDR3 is TGTGCCACCAGCACCTCCGGGACAGGGGGTATAGAGACCCAGTACTTC.

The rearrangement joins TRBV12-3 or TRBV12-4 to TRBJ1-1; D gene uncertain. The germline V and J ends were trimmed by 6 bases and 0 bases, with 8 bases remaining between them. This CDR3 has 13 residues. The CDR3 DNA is TGTGCCAGCAGGGACGGGATGAACACTGAAGCTTTCTTT. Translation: CASRDGMNTEAFF.

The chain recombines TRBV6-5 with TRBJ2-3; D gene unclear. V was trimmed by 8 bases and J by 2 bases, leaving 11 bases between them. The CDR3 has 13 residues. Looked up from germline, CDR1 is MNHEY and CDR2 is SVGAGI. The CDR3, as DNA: TGTGCCAGCGAGGTGGATCACACAGATACGCAGTATTTT. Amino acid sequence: CASEVDHTDTQYF.

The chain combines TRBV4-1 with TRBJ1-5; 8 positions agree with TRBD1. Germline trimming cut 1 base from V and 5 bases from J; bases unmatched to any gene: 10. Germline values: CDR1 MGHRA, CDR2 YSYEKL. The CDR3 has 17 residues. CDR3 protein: CASSQVYRGGGDQPQHF. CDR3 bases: TGCGCCAGCAGCCAAGTCTACAGGGGGGGTGGGGATCAGCCCCAGCATTTT.

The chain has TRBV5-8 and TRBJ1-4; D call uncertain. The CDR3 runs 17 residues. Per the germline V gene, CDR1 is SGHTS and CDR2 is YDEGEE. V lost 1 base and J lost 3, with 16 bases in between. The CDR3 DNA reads TGTGCCAGCAGCTTGTGGACGGGAGGGCCTTCTAATGAAAAACTGTTTTTT. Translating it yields CASSLWTGGPSNEKLFF. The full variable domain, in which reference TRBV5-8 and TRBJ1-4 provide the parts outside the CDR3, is EAGVTQSPTHLIKTRGQQATLRCSPISGHTSVYWYQQALGLGLQFLLWYDEGEERNRGNFPPRFSGRQFPNYSSELNVNALELEDSALYLCASSLWTGGPSNEKLFFGSGTQLSVL.

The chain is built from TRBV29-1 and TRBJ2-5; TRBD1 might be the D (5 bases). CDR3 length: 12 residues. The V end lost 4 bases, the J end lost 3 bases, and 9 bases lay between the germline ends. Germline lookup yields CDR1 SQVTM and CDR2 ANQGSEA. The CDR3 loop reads CSVVPREETQYF. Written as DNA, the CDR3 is TGCAGCGTTGTGCCCAGGGAAGAGACCCAGTACTTC.

CDR3 in amino acids: CASRGRLRETQYF. In DNA, the CDR3 is TGTGCCAGCAGGGGGCGGTTGAGGGAGACCCAGTACTTC. The V gene is TRBV3-1 (or the pseudogene TRBV3-2), the J gene TRBJ2-5; D is possibly TRBD1 (5 bases). The germline CDR1 and CDR2 sequences are LGHDT and YNNKEL (reference sequence). The CDR3 covers 13 residues. Trimming pared 6 bases from V and 5 bases from J, leaving 13 bases between.

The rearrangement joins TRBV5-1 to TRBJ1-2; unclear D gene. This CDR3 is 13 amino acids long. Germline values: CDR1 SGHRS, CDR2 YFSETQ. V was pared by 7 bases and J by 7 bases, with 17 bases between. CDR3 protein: CASELTRGAGYTF. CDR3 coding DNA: TGCGCCAGCGAGCTTACCCGGGGAGCTGGCTACACCTTC.

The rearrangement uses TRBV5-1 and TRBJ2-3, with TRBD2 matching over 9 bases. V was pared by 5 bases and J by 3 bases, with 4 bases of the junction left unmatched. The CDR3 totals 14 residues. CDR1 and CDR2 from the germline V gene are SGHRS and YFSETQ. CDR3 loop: CASRGLAGTDTQYF. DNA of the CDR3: TGCGCCAGCAGAGGTCTAGCGGGAACAGATACGCAGTATTTT.

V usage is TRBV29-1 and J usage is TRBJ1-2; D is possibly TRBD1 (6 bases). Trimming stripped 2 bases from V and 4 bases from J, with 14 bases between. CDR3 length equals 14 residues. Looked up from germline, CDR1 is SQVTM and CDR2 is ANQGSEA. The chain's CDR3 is CSVESAGAGYGYTF. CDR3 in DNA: TGCAGCGTTGAATCTGCAGGGGCCGGCTATGGCTACACCTTC.

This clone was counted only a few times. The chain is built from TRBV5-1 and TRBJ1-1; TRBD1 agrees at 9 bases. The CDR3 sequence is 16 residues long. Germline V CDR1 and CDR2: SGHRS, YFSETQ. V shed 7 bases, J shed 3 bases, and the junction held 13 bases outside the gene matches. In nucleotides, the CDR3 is TGCGCCAGCCGCTCCGGGACAGGGAAGGGGGACACTGAAGCTTTCTTT. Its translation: CASRSGTGKGDTEAFF.

The CDR3 DNA follows: TGTGCCAGCAGTCCCTCCTCGATGGCCGCTGGCTACACCTTC. It encodes CASSPSSMAAGYTF. This chain joins TRBV28 and TRBJ1-2, with D uncertain. Looked up from germline, CDR1 is MDHEN and CDR2 is SYDVKM. The CDR3 spans 14 residues. The V end was cut by 5 bases, the J end by 7 bases, with 17 bases between.

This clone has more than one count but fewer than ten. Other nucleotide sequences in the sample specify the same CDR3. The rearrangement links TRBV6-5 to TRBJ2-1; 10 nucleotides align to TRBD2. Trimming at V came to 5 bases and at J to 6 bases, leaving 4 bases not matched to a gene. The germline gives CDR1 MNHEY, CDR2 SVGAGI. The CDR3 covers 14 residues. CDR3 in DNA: TGTGCCAGCAGTCTCGGGACTAGCGCCAATGAGCAGTTCTTC. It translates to CASSLGTSANEQFF.

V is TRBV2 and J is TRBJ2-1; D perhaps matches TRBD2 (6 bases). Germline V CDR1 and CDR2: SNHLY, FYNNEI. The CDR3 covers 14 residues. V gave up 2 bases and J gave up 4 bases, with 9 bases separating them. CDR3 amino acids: CASSELAPYNEQFF. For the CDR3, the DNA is TGTGCCAGCAGTGAACTAGCGCCGTACAATGAGCAGTTCTTC.

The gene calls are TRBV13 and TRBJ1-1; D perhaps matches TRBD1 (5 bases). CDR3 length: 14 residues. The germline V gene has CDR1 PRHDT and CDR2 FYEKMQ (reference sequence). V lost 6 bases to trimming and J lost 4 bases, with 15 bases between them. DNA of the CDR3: TGTGCCAGCAGATGGAGGGGTGGTGGCACTGAAGCTTTCTTT. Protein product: CASRWRGGGTEAFF.

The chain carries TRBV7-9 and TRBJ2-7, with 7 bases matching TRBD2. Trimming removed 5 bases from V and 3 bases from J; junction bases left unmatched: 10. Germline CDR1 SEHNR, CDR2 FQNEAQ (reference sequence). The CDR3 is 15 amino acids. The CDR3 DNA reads TGTGCCAGCAGCCTCGGACTAGGAGTGTACTACGAGCAGTACTTC. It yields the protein CASSLGLGVYYEQYF.

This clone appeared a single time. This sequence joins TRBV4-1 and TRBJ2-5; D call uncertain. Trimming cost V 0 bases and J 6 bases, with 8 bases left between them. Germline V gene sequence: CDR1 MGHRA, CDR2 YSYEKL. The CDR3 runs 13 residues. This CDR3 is CASSQEGLQTQYF. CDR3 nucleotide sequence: TGCGCCAGCAGCCAAGAGGGCTTGCAGACCCAGTACTTC.

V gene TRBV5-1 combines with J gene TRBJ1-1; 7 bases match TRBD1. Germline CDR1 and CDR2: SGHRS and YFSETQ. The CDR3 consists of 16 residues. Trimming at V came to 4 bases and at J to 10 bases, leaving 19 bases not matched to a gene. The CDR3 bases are TGCGCCAGCAGCCGGTCAGCCCTAGGACAGGACGCCGGAGCTTTCTTT. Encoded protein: CASSRSALGQDAGAFF.

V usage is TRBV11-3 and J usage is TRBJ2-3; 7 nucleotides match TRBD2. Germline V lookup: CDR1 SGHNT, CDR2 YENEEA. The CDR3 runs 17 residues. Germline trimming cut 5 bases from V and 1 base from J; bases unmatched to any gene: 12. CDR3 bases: TGTGCCAGCAGCGTTGGGCAGGGAGGGGCACGCACAGATACGCAGTATTTT. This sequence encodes CASSVGQGGARTDTQYF.